This T cell receptor (beta chain) was documented in a study of sequential checkpoint blockade in melanoma. Treatment reported: randomized to nivolumab then ipilimumab (arm A) or the reverse (arm B). None of the patients previously received DNA-damaging chemotherapy. PBMC sorting kept live CD3+CD8+ cells without CD19 or CD56. The CDR3 spans 14 residues. CDR1 is MNHEY, CDR2 SMNVEV, per germline (reference sequence). The V gene end was trimmed by 7 bases and the J gene end by 0 bases; junction bases not matched to a gene: 5. Repertoires were generated with immunoSEQ multiplex PCR, while TCRdb's copy carries only in-frame clones and drops some. The repertoire holds 30,000 or so clones, with 80% to 90% as singletons.

This rearrangement joins TRBV27 to TRBJ1-1; 7 bases align to TRBD1. The TCR comes from a human donor with melanoma. The sample in question was CD8+ T cells sorted from blood (inferred from file names), obtained from a patient given nivolumab and ipilimumab in sequence. Here the CDR3 DNA reads TGTGCCAGCACCTCGGGACAGCTGAACACTGAAGCTTTCTTT. This gives the protein CASTSGQLNTEAFF.